A single sample is the source of the 15 T cell receptor beta chains below, sequenced in a study of blood T cell repertoires in COVID-19. The repertoire was sequenced with immunoSEQ multiplex PCR; TCRdb's copy has only in-frame clones and lacks some. The data hold more than 100,000 clones, with 80% to 90% observed a single time. The sequenced material came from peripheral blood. Receptors were obtained from a woman in her 70s with acute or convalescent COVID-19.

This rearrangement joins TRBV5-1 to TRBJ2-1; 10 bases are a match to TRBD1. The trim removed 4 bases at V and 15 bases at J, leaving 10 bases unmatched. This CDR3 contains 13 residues. Looked up from germline, CDR1 is SGHRS and CDR2 is YFSETQ. CDR3 protein: CASSQDRGYAWFF. CDR3 bases: TGCGCCAGCAGCCAGGACAGGGGGTACGCATGGTTCTTC.

V usage is TRBV3-1 (or the pseudogene TRBV3-2) and J usage is TRBJ1-6, with TRBD1 identical over 7 bases. The germline gives CDR1 LGHDT, CDR2 YNNKEL (reference sequence). The CDR3 spans 16 residues. Trimming at V came to 3 bases and at J to 9 bases, leaving 11 bases not matched to a gene. The CDR3 DNA sequence: TGTGCCAGCAGCCAGACCCCGACAGGGAGTGGTTCACCCCTCCACTTT. Its protein product is CASSQTPTGSGSPLHF.

The V gene is TRBV28, the J gene TRBJ2-7, with TRBD1 as a possible D gene (5 bases). The V gene's germline CDR1 is MDHEN and CDR2 SYDVKM. The CDR3 covers 13 residues. Between the trimmed V and J ends, which lost 6 bases and 6 bases, there was a span of 15 bases. The CDR3, as DNA: TGTGCCAGCAGAGGAAGGGGATTGTCCGAGCAGTACTTC. As protein: CASRGRGLSEQYF.

The genes are TRBV5-1 and TRBJ1-1; TRBD1 matches 7 bases. The CDR3 totals 15 residues. After removal of 4 bases from V and 1 base from J, the junction contained 7 bases not matched to a gene. In germline, CDR1 is SGHRS, CDR2 YFSETQ. Here the CDR3 DNA reads TGCGCCAGCAGCACTGGGACAGTACCGAACACTGAAGCTTTCTTT. It yields the protein CASSTGTVPNTEAFF.

V usage is TRBV12-3 or TRBV12-4 and J usage is TRBJ2-7, with TRBD2 as a possible D gene (5 bases). The CDR3 has 13 amino acids. V lost 6 bases and J lost 2, with 11 bases in between. This CDR3 reads CASRWGVTYEQYF. CDR3 DNA: TGTGCCAGCAGGTGGGGAGTGACCTACGAGCAGTACTTC.

This chain joins TRBV25-1 and TRBJ1-2; 7 nucleotides match TRBD1. The V segment lost 3 bases and the J segment 2 bases; nucleotides outside the gene matches: 12. The V gene's germline CDR1 is MGHDK and CDR2 SYGVNS. The CDR3 loop spans 17 amino acids. CDR3: CASSDPQGGTSNYGYTF. In nucleotides, the CDR3 is TGTGCCAGCAGTGACCCCCAGGGGGGCACTTCCAACTATGGCTACACCTTC.

The CDR3 spells CATSVPGQGSDTQYF. The DNA for the CDR3 is TGTGCCACCAGTGTTCCGGGACAGGGCTCAGATACGCAGTATTTT. The chain uses TRBV24-1 and TRBJ2-3; 9 bases map to TRBD1. V gave up 5 bases and J gave up 4 bases; unmatched junction bases: 6. CDR1 KGHDR and CDR2 SFDVKD come from the germline V gene. The CDR3 is 15 residues long.

The chain combines TRBV28 with TRBJ1-4; D gene ambiguous. The length of the CDR3 is 13 residues. Between the trimmed V and J ends, which lost 2 bases and 4 bases, there was a span of 5 bases. The V gene's germline CDR1 is MDHEN and CDR2 SYDVKM. CDR3 nucleotides: TGTGCCAGCAGTTTAAAACTTAATGAAAAACTGTTTTTT. This gives the protein CASSLKLNEKLFF.

In its sample, this clone was seen a few times. The chain links TRBV19 to TRBJ2-1; 12 nucleotides match TRBD2. The V segment lost 4 bases and the J segment 5 bases; nucleotides outside the gene matches: 3. The CDR3 is 15 residues long. Germline assignment: CDR1 LNHDA and CDR2 SQIVND (reference sequence). CDR3 DNA sequence: TGTGCCAGTAGTACTAGCGGGGGGGCGCACAATGAGCAGTTCTTC. This encodes CASSTSGGAHNEQFF. The full variable domain, in which reference TRBV19 and TRBJ2-1 provide the parts outside the CDR3, is DGGITQSPKYLFRKEGQNVTLSCEQNLNHDAMYWYRQDPGQGLRLIYYSQIVNDFQKGDIAEGYSVSREKKESFPLTVTSAQKNPTAFYLCASSTSGGAHNEQFFGPGTRLTVL.

This chain uses TRBV12-2 with TRBJ2-7; TRBD2, as called in the table, went unchecked against the DNA. TRBV12-2 is an annotated pseudogene. This CDR3 region has 22 residues. The CDR3 sequence is CASRLDGGGRPASGSLPYEQYF. CDR3 in DNA: TGTGCAAGTCGCTTAGACGGGGGGGGCAGGCCGGCTAGCGGATCCTTACCCTACGAGCAGTACTTC.

V and J are TRBV3-1 (or the pseudogene TRBV3-2) and TRBJ1-5; possibly TRBD1 for D (6 bases). The CDR3 extends over 18 amino acids. V was trimmed by 4 bases and J by 1 base, leaving 20 bases between them. Per germline, CDR1 LGHDT and CDR2 YNNKEL (reference sequence). This CDR3 reads CASSPRSGGGASNQPQHF. The CDR3 DNA sequence: TGTGCCAGCAGCCCAAGGTCTGGGGGCGGTGCGAGCAATCAGCCCCAGCATTTT.

The J gene is TRBJ1-5, the V gene TRBV5-6; 8 nucleotides agree with TRBD1. CDR3 length equals 16 residues. Trimming cost V 2 bases and J 4 bases; bases outside gene matches: 8. Per the germline V gene, CDR1 is SGHDT and CDR2 is YYEEEE. The CDR3 bases are TGTGCCAGCAGCTTATCAGGGACAGGTCTGAATCAGCCCCAGCATTTT. It is translated as CASSLSGTGLNQPQHF.

The chain uses TRBV6-2 or TRBV6-3 and TRBJ1-2; D is unresolved. Germline lookup yields CDR1 MNHEY and CDR2 SVGEGT. The V end lost 4 bases, the J end lost 8 bases, and 14 bases lay between the germline ends. The length of the CDR3 is 13 residues. As DNA, the CDR3 is TGTGCCAGCAGTTCGTCCATGGCGAGGGGCTACACCTTC. This codes for CASSSSMARGYTF.

The rearrangement uses TRBV3-1 (or the pseudogene TRBV3-2) and TRBJ1-1, with D perhaps matching TRBD1 (6 bases). Germline V gives CDR1 LGHDT, CDR2 YNNKEL (reference sequence). The V end lost 6 bases, the J end lost 10 bases, and 18 bases lay between the germline ends. The CDR3 has 13 amino acids. As DNA, the CDR3 is TGTGCCAGCAGAAAACCAGGGGTTGAGGGAGCTTTCTTT. This codes for CASRKPGVEGAFF.

This clone has only a few counts. The chain uses TRBV19 and TRBJ1-2; 8 nucleotides match TRBD1. Germline trimming cut 7 bases from V and 3 bases from J; bases unmatched to any gene: 7. Germline CDR1 is LNHDA and CDR2 is SQIVND (reference sequence). There are 14 residues in the CDR3. CDR3 sequence reads: CASTVGQVDYGYTF. The DNA of the CDR3 is TGTGCCAGTACCGTGGGACAGGTTGACTATGGCTACACCTTC.